This TCR beta chain comes out of a study of T cell repertoires in cytomegalovirus infection. Study details: It was the public TCR beta signatures that indicated both CMV infection and matching HLA type.

Many counts were recorded for this clonotype. In TCRdb, the reads were re-called with MiXCR into one record per CDR3 protein. In the table there are 200,000 to 300,000 distinct CDR3 sequences, roughly an eighth of which are singletons. Germline CDR1 MNHEY, CDR2 SMNVEV (reference sequence). The ends were cut back, 4 bases at V and 1 base at J, with 6 bases in the middle. The length of the CDR3 is 13 residues. The TCR originated in a human donor in good health (CMV status not recorded). Some clones in this sample may be carry-over from other donors' samples. Sequencing used PBMCs. The V gene is TRBV27, the J gene TRBJ2-3; no firm D call. CDR3 residues: CASSSWGTDTQYF. Here the CDR3 DNA reads TGTGCCAGCAGTTCCTGGGGCACAGATACGCAGTATTTT.